This T cell receptor beta chain was captured in a study of vaccination and CD4 T cells after COVID-19. The CDR3 is made up of 16 amino acids. Unmatched junction bases numbered 16, after V lost 5 bases and J lost 7 bases. Germline CDR1 reads SGHVS; CDR2 reads FQNEAQ. The Oncomine TCR Beta short-read assay sequenced DNA from cultured CD4+ T cells. Via MiXCR, TCRdb re-called the PCR reads, giving one row per CDR3 protein. Found here are 21,000 or so distinct CDR3 sequences, 70% of them singletons; the top ten hold roughly 8.6%. This clonotype occurred once. As yet, its antigen is unknown. Treatment in this sample: roughly 10-day PBMC culture with coronavirus spike peptide pools or control peptides (ViraFEST assay).

The TCR originated in a human donor who had recovered from COVID-19. Sequencing was performed on CD4+ T cells from blood, cultured in vitro. V usage is TRBV7-8 and J usage is TRBJ1-2, with 7 bases identical to TRBD1. CDR3 bases: TGTGCCAGCAGCCCGGGGCGCGGCAGGGGGGCGGCTGGCTACACCTTC. Amino acid sequence: CASSPGRGRGAAGYTF.